The 7 T cell receptor beta chains presented below share a single source sample, sequenced in a study of CD8+ T cells in alopecia areata (dated by TCRdb to 2016 to 2018). Library construction relied on the immunoSEQ multiplex PCR assay. For TCR sequencing, RNA was extracted from every sample and reverse transcribed into cDNA to serve as template. TCRdb limited this immuneACCESS table to in-frame rearrangements with V and J called. A share of clones is missing; checked studies link under half to unresolved V genes, and the rest is unexplained. The sample yields 160,000 or so clones; approximately 65% were counted once. 9.5% to 12% of the sample belongs to the ten largest clones. Reading the label with the study, this specimen's time point is: baseline before oral tofacitinib. Here the sequenced sample was CD8+ T cells sorted from blood, taken at week 0. These receptors were obtained from a human donor with alopecia areata.

In its sample, this clone was seen once. The chain recombines TRBV2 with TRBJ1-2; D may be TRBD1 (5 bases). Germline CDR1 and CDR2: SNHLY and FYNNEI. This CDR3 comprises 13 residues. V gave up 8 bases and J gave up 6 bases, with 16 bases separating them. In DNA, the CDR3 is TGTGCCAGCGGCGCCTACGTCAGGGATGGCTACACCTTC. Protein sequence: CASGAYVRDGYTF.

V is TRBV6-5 and J is TRBJ2-5; TRBD1 matches 9 bases. The trim removed 11 bases at V and 9 bases at J, leaving 13 bases unmatched. This CDR3 contains 13 residues. From germline, CDR1 is MNHEY and CDR2 SVGAGI. This CDR3 is CAVVSGQGGSQYF. In DNA form, the CDR3 reads TGTGCCGTAGTTTCGGGACAGGGAGGGTCCCAGTACTTC.

The chain couples TRBV7-6 to TRBJ2-7, with TRBD1 matching 8 bases. Germline V gives CDR1 SGHVS, CDR2 FNYEAQ. Germline trimming cut 1 base from V and 2 bases from J; bases unmatched to any gene: 7. CDR3 length: 16 residues. The CDR3 region has the DNA TGTGCCAGCAGCTTAGGTGTAGTGGACAGGGCCTACGAGCAGTACTTC. Protein: CASSLGVVDRAYEQYF.

This rearrangement joins TRBV7-9 to TRBJ2-5, with 7 bases fitting TRBD1. This CDR3 has 12 residues. Germline-derived CDR1 and CDR2 are SEHNR and FQNEAQ (reference sequence). V was clipped by 4 bases and J by 14 bases; unmatched bases: 10. The CDR3: CASSSNYGTEYF. The CDR3 bases are TGTGCCAGCAGCTCGAATTACGGGACAGAATACTTC. The variable domain in full, completed from reference TRBV7-9 and TRBJ2-5, reads DTGVSQNPRHKITKRGQNVTFRCDPISEHNRLYWYRQTLGQGPEFLTYFQNEAQLEKSRLLSDRFSAERPKGSFSTLEIQRTEQGDSAMYLCASSSNYGTEYFGPGTRLLVL.

This clone has only one observation. The chain has TRBV9 and TRBJ2-5; 11 bases are a match to TRBD2. With the DNA end fitting TRBJ2-7 better, the J assignment may be wrong. Germline lookup yields CDR1 SGDLS and CDR2 YYNGEE. This CDR3 has 16 residues. The CDR3 nucleotides are TGTGCCAGCAGCGCGCGAGCGACTAGCGGGGACTACGAGCAGTACTTC. Its protein is CASSARATSGDYEQYF.

The V gene is TRBV30, the J gene TRBJ1-1, with no clear D. The CDR3 has 11 residues. The germline V gene has CDR1 GTSNPN and CDR2 SVGIG (reference sequence). V was pared by 0 bases and J by 11 bases, with 10 bases between. Here the CDR3 reads CAWSVDRGAFF. CDR3 coding DNA: TGTGCCTGGAGTGTGGACCGAGGGGCTTTCTTT.

The chain recombines TRBV5-1 with TRBJ2-3; 7 bases match TRBD2. In germline, CDR1 is SGHRS, CDR2 YFSETQ. V shed 6 bases and J 9 bases; nucleotides not matched to a gene: 10. The CDR3 consists of 13 residues. The CDR3 region is CASTLGGVGTQYF. CDR3 nucleotides: TGCGCCAGCACCCTGGGGGGGGTAGGCACGCAGTATTTT.